This entry lists 27 T cell receptor beta chains sequenced from one sample in a study of T cell responses to AZD1222 COVID-19 vaccine. The data were produced by immunoSEQ multiplex PCR, yet TCRdb's version contains in-frame clones alone and is incomplete. This sample carries 150,000 or so clones, 80% to 90% of them seen once, and the ten largest clones take about 5%. Sample: peripheral blood, taken on day 0 of AZD1222 vaccination. These receptor sequences come from an adult in good health.

The CDR3 DNA reads TGTGCCAGCAGAAACGTCCAATGGGCCACTGAAGCTTTCTTT. It yields the protein CASRNVQWATEAFF. V and J are TRBV7-2 and TRBJ1-1; D is uncertain. Germline CDR1 reads SGHTA; CDR2 reads FQGNSA. The CDR3 has 14 amino acids. The V end was cut by 6 bases, the J end by 4 bases, with 15 bases between.

By share, this clone ranks as medium-sized (0.01 to 0.1%). This chain joins TRBV19 and TRBJ2-1, with TRBD2 matching 11 bases. V lost 5 bases, J lost 8 bases, and 5 bases stayed unmatched. The germline V gene has CDR1 LNHDA and CDR2 SQIVND (reference sequence). CDR3 length: 14 residues. In nucleotides, the CDR3 is TGTGCCAGTAGTCTAGCGGGAGGCCTAGATGAGCAGTTCTTC. This encodes CASSLAGGLDEQFF.

V and J are TRBV7-9 and TRBJ2-1; D may match TRBD1 or TRBD2 (5 bases each). V lost 5 bases, J lost 5 bases, and 13 bases lay in between. The CDR3 is 14 amino acids. Looked up from germline, CDR1 is SEHNR and CDR2 is FQNEAQ (reference sequence). Written as DNA, the CDR3 is TGTGCCAGCAGCCTTCGTCGGGGCAACAATGAGCAGTTCTTC. Encoded protein: CASSLRRGNNEQFF.

This chain connects TRBV18 to TRBJ2-3; no definite D call. The CDR3 is 12 amino acids. Germline V gene lookup returns CDR1 KGHSH and CDR2 LQKENI. V was clipped by 3 bases and J by 5 bases, with 6 bases between them. The CDR3 loop reads CASSPTVDTQYF. CDR3 DNA sequence: TGTGCCAGCTCACCTACAGTAGATACGCAGTATTTT.

V gene TRBV6-5 combines with J gene TRBJ1-6, with 8 bases lining up with TRBD1. In germline, CDR1 is MNHEY, CDR2 SVGAGI. The ends lost 4 bases at V and 8 bases at J; junction bases unmatched: 4. This CDR3 is 14 amino acids long. The CDR3 region is CASSFTGGDSPLHF. The CDR3 region has the DNA TGTGCCAGCAGTTTCACAGGGGGTGATTCACCCCTCCACTTT.

The chain uses TRBV5-6 and TRBJ2-2; D might be TRBD1 or TRBD2, each matching 7 bases. CDR3 length: 15 amino acids. V lost 6 bases and J 1 base, leaving 13 bases between the germline ends. CDR1 is SGHDT, CDR2 YYEEEE, per germline. The chain's CDR3 is CASNPGGGNTGELFF. CDR3 nucleotide sequence: TGTGCCAGCAACCCAGGGGGGGGGAACACCGGGGAGCTGTTTTTT.

The rearrangement uses TRBV6-2 or TRBV6-3 and TRBJ2-5, with D unclear. CDR3 length: 16 amino acids. The germline V gene has CDR1 MNHEY and CDR2 SVGEGT. V was pared by 6 bases and J by 3 bases, with 20 bases between. CDR3 sequence (DNA): TGTGCCAGCAGCCAGAGATTGAGTAGCTCGGAAGAGACCCAGTACTTC. This translates into CASSQRLSSSEETQYF.

The chain carries TRBV19 and TRBJ2-5, with TRBD2 identical over 8 bases. Germline values: CDR1 LNHDA, CDR2 SQIVND (reference sequence). The trim removed 7 bases at V and 5 bases at J, leaving 12 bases unmatched. The CDR3 has 15 residues. The CDR3 loop is CASKRGLAGRETQYF. Written as DNA, the CDR3 is TGTGCCAGTAAAAGAGGGCTAGCGGGTCGGGAGACCCAGTACTTC.

The V and J genes are TRBV28 and TRBJ2-7; 8 bases fit TRBD1. There are 14 residues in the CDR3. Germline values: CDR1 MDHEN, CDR2 SYDVKM. The junction had 9 bases not matched to a gene; V was cut back by 8 bases and J by 3 bases. In nucleotides, the CDR3 is TGTGCCAGCGGCAGGGGGCGGGGCTACTACGAGCAGTACTTC. Amino acids: CASGRGRGYYEQYF.

This chain's CDR3 is CASSRGLAGGETQYF. CDR3 DNA: TGTGCCAGCAGCCGGGGACTAGCGGGAGGCGAGACCCAGTACTTC. The genes are TRBV11-3 and TRBJ2-5; 15 bases fit TRBD2. The CDR3 loop spans 15 amino acids. Germline trimming cut 5 bases from V and 5 bases from J; bases unmatched to any gene: 3. Germline assignment: CDR1 SGHNT and CDR2 YENEEA.

V gene TRBV7-9 combines with J gene TRBJ2-7; 10 positions agree with TRBD1. The J segment lost 6 bases and the V segment lost 3 bases, leaving 5 bases of the junction unmatched. Germline values: CDR1 SEHNR, CDR2 FQNEAQ (reference sequence). The CDR3 extends over 14 amino acids. The CDR3 region has the DNA TGTGCCAGCAGCTTCGGGACAGGGGCAGGCGAGCAGTACTTC. This translates into CASSFGTGAGEQYF.

The chain joins TRBV5-4 to TRBJ2-3, with TRBD1 identical over 9 bases. Trimming removed 0 bases from V and 10 bases from J; junction bases left unmatched: 6. CDR1 is SGHNT, CDR2 YYREEE, per germline (reference sequence). The CDR3 consists of 14 residues. The CDR3 region is CASSLEQGAIAQYF. The CDR3 coding sequence is TGTGCCAGCAGCTTGGAACAGGGGGCGATTGCGCAGTATTTT.

This clone has a handful of counts. The rearrangement uses TRBV7-9 and TRBJ1-6; no definite D call. The CDR3 contains 15 residues. The germline V gene has CDR1 SEHNR and CDR2 FQNEAQ (reference sequence). Trimming removed 3 bases at V and 7 bases at J, with 13 bases between. CDR3 region: CASSFSGNNNSPLHF. Written as DNA, the CDR3 is TGTGCCAGCAGCTTCTCGGGAAACAACAATTCACCCCTCCACTTT. The whole variable domain, filled in from reference TRBV7-9 and TRBJ1-6, reads DTGVSQNPRHKITKRGQNVTFRCDPISEHNRLYWYRQTLGQGPEFLTYFQNEAQLEKSRLLSDRFSAERPKGSFSTLEIQRTEQGDSAMYLCASSFSGNNNSPLHFGNGTRLTVT.

The chain recombines TRBV2 with TRBJ1-2, with 10 bases lining up with TRBD1. The CDR3 spans 15 residues. Germline loops: CDR1 SNHLY, CDR2 FYNNEI. V lost 7 bases and J lost 9; bases outside the gene matches: 14. In DNA form, the CDR3 reads TGTGCCAGCACCCGGGGCCCGGGACAGGGGAACAGCTACACCTTC. It translates to CASTRGPGQGNSYTF.

This chain connects TRBV27 to TRBJ1-5; 10 nucleotides line up with TRBD1. Germline V gene lookup returns CDR1 MNHEY and CDR2 SMNVEV (reference sequence). CDR3 length: 18 residues. Trimming removed 4 bases from V and 4 bases from J; junction bases left unmatched: 13. The CDR3 loop is CASSSLLDRGKGNQPQHF. The CDR3 nucleotides are TGTGCCAGCAGTTCCCTCTTGGACAGGGGGAAAGGAAATCAGCCCCAGCATTTT.

This clone has a handful of counts. The chain links TRBV6-5 to TRBJ2-7; 8 bases match TRBD1. V shed 6 bases and J 4 bases; nucleotides not matched to a gene: 8. Germline CDR1 MNHEY, CDR2 SVGAGI. This CDR3 has 14 amino acids. In nucleotides, the CDR3 is TGTGCCAGCAGGCGACAGGGGACGGGTTACGAGCAGTACTTC. It yields the protein CASRRQGTGYEQYF.

The chain recombines TRBV2 with TRBJ2-1, with 7 bases fitting TRBD1. V was pared by 4 bases and J by 8 bases, with 2 bases of the junction left unmatched. CDR1 is SNHLY and CDR2 is FYNNEI in the germline V gene. The CDR3 consists of 12 residues. CDR3 amino acids: CASSVQGDEQFF. Written as DNA, the CDR3 is TGTGCCAGCAGTGTCCAGGGGGATGAGCAGTTCTTC.

The rearrangement links TRBV5-1 to TRBJ2-7; D remains ambiguous. V lost 0 bases to trimming and J lost 3 bases, with 13 bases between them. The germline V gene encodes CDR1 SGHRS and CDR2 YFSETQ. CDR3 size: 15 residues. DNA of the CDR3: TGCGCCAGCAGCTTGGGAGCCTCTGGCGGCTACGAGCAGTACTTC. Its protein is CASSLGASGGYEQYF.

The chain is built from TRBV11-3 and TRBJ2-7, with D possibly TRBD1 on 6 matching bases. The CDR3 runs 14 residues. CDR1 and CDR2 (germline): SGHNT, YENEEA. V dropped 1 base and J dropped 3 bases, with 10 bases sitting between them. The chain's CDR3 is CASSLVQGLYEQYF. DNA of the CDR3: TGTGCCAGCAGCTTAGTGCAGGGGCTCTACGAGCAGTACTTC.

The gene calls are TRBV27 and TRBJ2-4; 7 nucleotides match TRBD2. The length of the CDR3 is 16 residues. V was pared by 1 base and J by 6 bases, with 9 bases of the junction left unmatched. The germline gives CDR1 MNHEY, CDR2 SMNVEV (reference sequence). CDR3 loop: CASSLYTGGRPNIQYF. As DNA, the CDR3 is TGTGCCAGCAGTTTATACACGGGAGGCCGCCCAAACATTCAGTACTTC.

The gene calls are TRBV28 and TRBJ1-5; possibly TRBD1 for D (6 bases). CDR3 length: 16 residues. The germline CDR1 and CDR2 sequences are MDHEN and SYDVKM. V lost 3 bases, J lost 5 bases, and 17 bases lay in between. CDR3 loop: CASSFLLQGAYQPQHF. The DNA for the CDR3 is TGTGCCAGCAGTTTCCTATTACAGGGAGCCTATCAGCCCCAGCATTTT.

The chain has TRBV11-2 and TRBJ1-2, with D hard to call. Germline assignment: CDR1 SGHAT and CDR2 FQNNGV. This CDR3 has 12 amino acids. V was trimmed by 3 bases and J by 0 bases, leaving 2 bases between them. Written as DNA, the CDR3 is TGTGCCAGCAGCTTGGCTAACTATGGCTACACCTTC. This gives the protein CASSLANYGYTF.

The chain is built from TRBV10-1 and TRBJ2-3; no firm D call. Germline CDR1 WNHNN, CDR2 SYGVQD (reference sequence). The CDR3 has 10 residues. V was cut by 8 bases and J by 7 bases, with 7 bases left in between. In DNA form, the CDR3 reads TGCGCCAGCGGGTCTTATACGCAGTATTTT. Residues: CASGSYTQYF.

The chain employs TRBV6-2 or TRBV6-3 and TRBJ2-1; the D is unclear. This CDR3 has 12 residues. Germline values: CDR1 MNHEY, CDR2 SVGEGT. V dropped 4 bases and J dropped 4 bases, with 5 bases sitting between them. This CDR3 reads CASSSRYNEQFF. The CDR3 DNA sequence: TGTGCCAGCAGTTCTAGATACAATGAGCAGTTCTTC.

The chain is built from TRBV13 and TRBJ1-1, with unresolved D. CDR3 size: 15 residues. Trimming took off 4 bases at V and 3 bases at J, with 15 bases between the two ends. The germline CDR1 and CDR2 sequences are PRHDT and FYEKMQ (reference sequence). Here the CDR3 reads CASSSRPGSDTEAFF. The CDR3 coding sequence is TGTGCCAGCAGCTCCCGCCCTGGGTCTGACACTGAAGCTTTCTTT.

This chain joins TRBV6-5 and TRBJ1-3; no clear D gene. Per the germline V gene, CDR1 is MNHEY and CDR2 is SVGAGI. Trimming shortened V by 4 bases and J by 3 bases, and 10 bases separated the two germline ends. The CDR3 extends over 14 amino acids. The DNA for the CDR3 is TGTGCCAGCAGTTCTCCTGGGGATGGAAACACCATATATTTT. It yields the protein CASSSPGDGNTIYF.

The CDR3 coding sequence is TGTGCCACGGGAGGGACAAATCAGCCCCAGCATTTT. Its translation is CATGGTNQPQHF. The gene calls are TRBV24-1 and TRBJ1-5; TRBD1 might be the D (6 bases). Germline V gene sequence: CDR1 KGHDR, CDR2 SFDVKD. V lost 10 bases, J lost 4 bases, and 10 bases lay in between. The CDR3 consists of 12 residues.